A few counts support the clone carrying this T cell receptor beta chain. As yet, its antigen is unknown. HTBI primers from iRepertoire and Arm-PCR of CDR3 regions yielded the TCR beta libraries. MiXCR was run by TCRdb on the multiplex PCR reads, yielding one entry per CDR3 protein. This table has some 370,000 distinct CDR3 sequences, roughly 23% appearing once. This record belongs to a study of regulatory T cells in long-lasting Graves disease. Regarding the study as a whole: Among the persistent patients, about 3,000 public clonotypes were shared, more than the roughly 990 shared among new patients. TRBV28 was favored in persistent disease, as were TRBJ1-2 and TRBJ2-5.

Trimming took off 3 bases at V and 15 bases at J, with 12 bases between the two ends. The CDR3 has 12 amino acids. The germline gives CDR1 LGHDT, CDR2 YNNKEL (reference sequence). Described time point: persistent/refractory GD, antithyroid drugs over 5 years with positive TRAb. From PBMCs, RNA was extracted and then used to make the TCR library. Graves' disease was diagnosed by American Thyroid Association guidelines. The chain combines TRBV3-1 with TRBJ1-6; D might be TRBD1 (6 bases). The sequences come from peripheral blood mononuclear cells (PBMCs), collected when the disease was refractory, from a patient treated with antithyroid drugs. The clonotype originates from a woman between 35 and 50 years old with Graves disease. The CDR3 DNA sequence: TGTGCCAGCAGCCATTCCGACAGGAACCTCCACTTT. This translates into CASSHSDRNLHF.